The clone carrying this T cell receptor (beta chain) was observed a few times. Its antigen remains unidentified. The CDR3 covers 16 residues. Germline V gene lookup returns CDR1 MGHDK and CDR2 SYGVNS. The ends were cut back, 3 bases at V and 2 bases at J, with 14 bases in the middle. This sample is part of a study of cytomegalovirus exposure and HLA in healthy donors. A multiplex PCR was run with 60 Vbeta primers and 13 Jbeta primers. Clones were read by immunoSEQ multiplex PCR, and TCRdb kept only the in-frame ones, dropping some. The profile covers about 90,000 clones, with around three quarters appearing a single time and approximately 4.2% taken by the ten largest. Findings and caveats of the study: It is likely that the observed cluster of highly shared sequence variants was a sequencing artifact.

What was sequenced was PBMCs. The rearrangement links TRBV25-1 to TRBJ1-5; tentatively, D is TRBD1 (6 bases). This receptor was obtained from a woman between 40 and 50 years old in good health and CMV-seropositive. CDR3 in DNA: TGTGCCAGCAGTGACGCAGGGGATGAGGGCAATCAGCCCCAGCATTTT. Protein sequence: CASSDAGDEGNQPQHF.